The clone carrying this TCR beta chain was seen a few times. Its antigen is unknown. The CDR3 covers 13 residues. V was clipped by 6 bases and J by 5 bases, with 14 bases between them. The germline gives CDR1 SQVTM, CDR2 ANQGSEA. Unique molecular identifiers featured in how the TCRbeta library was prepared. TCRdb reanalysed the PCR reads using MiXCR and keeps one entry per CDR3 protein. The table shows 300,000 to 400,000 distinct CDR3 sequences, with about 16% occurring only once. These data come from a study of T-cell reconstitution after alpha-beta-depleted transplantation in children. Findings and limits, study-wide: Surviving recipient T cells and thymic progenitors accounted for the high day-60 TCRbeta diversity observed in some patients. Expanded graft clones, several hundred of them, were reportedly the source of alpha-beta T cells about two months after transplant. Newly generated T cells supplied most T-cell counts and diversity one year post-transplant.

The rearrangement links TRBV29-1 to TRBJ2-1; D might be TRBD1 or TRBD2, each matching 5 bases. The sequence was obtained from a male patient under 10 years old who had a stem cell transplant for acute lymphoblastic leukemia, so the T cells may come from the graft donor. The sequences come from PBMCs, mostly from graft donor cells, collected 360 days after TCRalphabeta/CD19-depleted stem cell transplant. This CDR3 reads CSVGTGAHNEQFF. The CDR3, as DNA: TGCAGCGTCGGGACCGGGGCCCACAATGAGCAGTTCTTC.